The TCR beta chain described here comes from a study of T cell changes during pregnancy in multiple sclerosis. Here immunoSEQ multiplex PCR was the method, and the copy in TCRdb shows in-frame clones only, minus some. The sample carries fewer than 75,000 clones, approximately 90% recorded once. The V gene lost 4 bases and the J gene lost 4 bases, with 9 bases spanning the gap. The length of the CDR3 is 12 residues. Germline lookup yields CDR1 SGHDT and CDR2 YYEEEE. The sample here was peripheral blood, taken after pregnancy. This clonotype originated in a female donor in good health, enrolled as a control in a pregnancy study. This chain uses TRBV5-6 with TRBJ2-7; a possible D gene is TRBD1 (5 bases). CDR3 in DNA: TGTGCCAGCAGCAGGGGATCATACGAGCAGTACTTC. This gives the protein CASSRGSYEQYF.